The source of this T cell receptor beta chain is a study of control samples from healthy donors and cancer patients. This CDR3 comprises 19 residues. V was clipped by 5 bases and J by 0 bases; unmatched bases: 10. Germline CDR1 is SGHNT and CDR2 is YENEEA. The table came from immunoSEQ multiplex PCR; TCRdb's copy has only in-frame clones and leaves some out. The table records about 84,000 clones, 75% to 85% of them present only once. The chain links TRBV11-3 to TRBJ2-1, with 13 bases fitting TRBD2. The clonotype comes from a man in his 60s with head and neck cancer. Sequenced sample: PBMCs. The CDR3 here is CASSPGTGTSGDSYNEQFF. CDR3 nucleotide sequence: TGTGCCAGCAGCCCAGGAACCGGGACTAGCGGGGACTCCTACAATGAGCAGTTCTTC.